The 30 T cell receptor beta chains in this list originate from one sample, sequenced in a study of cytomegalovirus exposure and HLA in healthy donors. PCR involved 60 Vbeta and 13 Jbeta primers. Only in-frame clones appear in the TCRdb table, and some are missing; sequencing was by immunoSEQ multiplex PCR. The data show 85,000 to 100,000 clones, roughly 80% seen once. Sequenced: PBMCs. The receptor source for this set is a woman aged 55 to 70 in good health and CMV-seronegative.

This clone was seen a few times. The chain carries TRBV28 and TRBJ2-3; D is perhaps TRBD2 (6 bases). Deletions cut 8 bases from V and 1 base from J, with 13 bases between. The CDR3 spans 14 residues. Germline V gene lookup returns CDR1 MDHEN and CDR2 SYDVKM. The CDR3 sequence: CASERASGTDTQYF. Here the CDR3 DNA reads TGTGCCAGCGAAAGGGCTAGCGGCACAGATACGCAGTATTTT.

This clone has a single count. The V gene is TRBV7-8, the J gene TRBJ2-7, with TRBD2 matching 11 bases. The length of the CDR3 is 16 residues. V dropped 6 bases and J dropped 0; count of bases not matched to a gene: 7. Germline CDR1 SGHVS, CDR2 FQNEAQ. The CDR3 region is CASSSGLAGSSYEQYF. The DNA for the CDR3 is TGTGCCAGCAGTTCCGGACTAGCGGGCTCCTCCTACGAGCAGTACTTC.

The V gene is TRBV19, the J gene TRBJ2-7; TRBD2 agrees at 9 bases. CDR1 and CDR2 (germline): LNHDA, SQIVND (reference sequence). The CDR3 consists of 16 residues. Unmatched junction bases numbered 10, after V lost 7 bases and J lost 0 bases. CDR3 nucleotides: TGTGCCAGTAATACCAGGGGACTAGCTAACTCCTACGAGCAGTACTTC. Protein sequence: CASNTRGLANSYEQYF.

The chain recombines TRBV7-2 with TRBJ2-3; TRBD2 aligns across 8 bases. With V trimmed by 0 bases and J by 5 bases, 10 bases remained unmatched. Looked up from germline, CDR1 is SGHTA and CDR2 is FQGNSA. CDR3 length: 17 residues. The CDR3 DNA follows: TGTGCCAGCAGCTTAGCAGGCAGCGGGAGCCCTCAAGATACGCAGTATTTT. It specifies CASSLAGSGSPQDTQYF.

The gene calls are TRBV9 and TRBJ2-1; D remains unclear. V was shortened by 0 bases and J by 5 bases, with 21 bases between the two germline ends. The CDR3 extends over 18 amino acids. Germline V gene data show CDR1 as SGDLS and CDR2 as YYNGEE. CDR3 sequence: CASSVGGQTAILHNEQFF. CDR3 sequence (DNA): TGTGCCAGCAGCGTAGGTGGGCAAACAGCAATCCTCCACAATGAGCAGTTCTTC. Supplemented by reference TRBV9 and TRBJ2-1, the full variable domain reads DSGVTQTPKHLITATGQRVTLRCSPRSGDLSVYWYQQSLDQGLQFLIQYYNGEERAKGNILERFSAQQFPDLHSELNLSSLELGDSALYFCASSVGGQTAILHNEQFFGPGTRLTVL.

V is TRBV19 and J is TRBJ2-7; 7 positions match TRBD1. The CDR3 contains 13 residues. CDR1 LNHDA and CDR2 SQIVND come from the germline V gene (reference sequence). Losses at the gene ends were 6 bases for V and 7 bases for J; bases not matched to a gene: 9. The CDR3 DNA reads as TGTGCCAGTAGCCCGGACAGGATAGGAGAGCAGTACTTC. Protein: CASSPDRIGEQYF.

The chain couples TRBV5-1 to TRBJ1-5; D possibly corresponds to TRBD1 (5 bases). V shed 0 bases and J shed 4 bases, with 11 bases lying between them. The CDR3 covers 15 residues. From germline, CDR1 is SGHRS and CDR2 YFSETQ. The CDR3, as DNA: TGCGCCAGCAGCTTGGGGGGGGTTGGGAATCAGCCCCAGCATTTT. It specifies CASSLGGVGNQPQHF.

V is TRBV7-8 and J is TRBJ2-7, with 10 bases aligning to TRBD2. CDR1 is SGHVS, CDR2 FQNEAQ, per germline. The CDR3 covers 16 residues. J gave up 5 bases and V 1 base, and 8 bases lay outside the gene matches. CDR3 sequence (DNA): TGTGCCAGCAGCTTAGGTAGCGGGGGGTACCTGGACGAGCAGTACTTC. The encoded protein is CASSLGSGGYLDEQYF. Full variable domain (outside the CDR3, taken from reference TRBV7-8 and TRBJ2-7): GAGVSQSPRYKVAKRGQDVALRCDPISGHVSLFWYQQALGQGPEFLTYFQNEAQLDKSGLPSDRFFAERPEGSVSTLKIQRTQQEDSAVYLCASSLGSGGYLDEQYFGPGTRLTVT.

This chain joins TRBV19 and TRBJ1-1; D uncertain. Trimming took off 3 bases at V and 10 bases at J, with 12 bases between the two ends. CDR1 and CDR2 (germline): LNHDA, SQIVND (reference sequence). This CDR3 contains 12 residues. DNA of the CDR3: TGTGCCAGTAGTATCAGATCCGGAGGAGCTTTCTTT. This sequence encodes CASSIRSGGAFF.

This chain joins TRBV4-3 and TRBJ2-7; TRBD1 aligns across 9 bases. The CDR3 consists of 14 residues. With V trimmed by 5 bases and J by 6 bases, 8 bases remained unmatched. The germline gives CDR1 LGHNA, CDR2 YSLEER. CDR3 sequence (DNA): TGCGCCAGCAGCGCCCGGGACAGGGAGTCCGAGCAGTACTTC. Its protein product is CASSARDRESEQYF.

The CDR3 DNA follows: TGCGCCAGCAGCCCCTGGCTCCAGCGAAGCACAGATACGCAGTATTTT. Translated: CASSPWLQRSTDTQYF. The chain has TRBV5-1 and TRBJ2-3; D not resolved. The CDR3 consists of 16 residues. Trimming removed 4 bases at V and 0 bases at J, with 15 bases between. Germline lookup yields CDR1 SGHRS and CDR2 YFSETQ.

This chain joins TRBV2 and TRBJ2-1; D may be TRBD2 (5 bases). The CDR3 totals 14 residues. Germline V gene lookup returns CDR1 SNHLY and CDR2 FYNNEI. V lost 6 bases, J lost 0 bases, and 9 bases lay in between. CDR3 residues: CASRGGLSYNEQFF. The CDR3 DNA reads as TGTGCCAGCAGGGGCGGGCTCTCCTACAATGAGCAGTTCTTC.

The V gene is TRBV27, the J gene TRBJ2-7; 8 bases line up with TRBD2. The CDR3 is 15 residues long. Germline CDR1 is MNHEY and CDR2 is SMNVEV (reference sequence). Losses at the gene ends were 6 bases for V and 12 bases for J; bases not matched to a gene: 19. CDR3 in DNA: TGTGCCAGCAGACGAGGGGCTAGCGGGTGGGATATTCTGTACTTC. It codes for CASRRGASGWDILYF.

The chain links TRBV5-8 to TRBJ2-7; 9 bases line up with TRBD1. CDR1 is SGHTS and CDR2 is YDEGEE in the germline V gene. V was clipped by 4 bases and J by 4 bases; unmatched bases: 12. The CDR3 loop spans 16 amino acids. CDR3 sequence: CASSAQRTGDSYEQYF. The CDR3 region has the DNA TGTGCCAGCAGCGCACAGAGGACAGGGGATTCGTACGAGCAGTACTTC.

V is TRBV30 and J is TRBJ1-2; 7 positions agree with TRBD1. With V trimmed by 0 bases and J by 3 bases, 7 bases remained unmatched. The CDR3 totals 15 residues. Germline V CDR1 and CDR2: GTSNPN, SVGIG (reference sequence). This CDR3 reads CAWSVSAQGDYGYTF. In DNA, the CDR3 is TGTGCCTGGAGTGTATCGGCCCAGGGGGACTATGGCTACACCTTC.

The rearrangement links TRBV19 to TRBJ2-1, with no clear D. V lost 1 base and J lost 4, with 11 bases in between. Germline CDR1 reads LNHDA; CDR2 reads SQIVND (reference sequence). The CDR3 loop spans 15 amino acids. The DNA of the CDR3 is TGTGCCAGTAGTATAGGTTCTCCCAGGTACAATGAGCAGTTCTTC. Translation: CASSIGSPRYNEQFF. The variable domain in full, completed from reference TRBV19 and TRBJ2-1, reads DGGITQSPKYLFRKEGQNVTLSCEQNLNHDAMYWYRQDPGQGLRLIYYSQIVNDFQKGDIAEGYSVSREKKESFPLTVTSAQKNPTAFYLCASSIGSPRYNEQFFGPGTRLTVL.

The rearrangement uses TRBV6-6 and TRBJ1-2; TRBD1 matches 12 bases. The V gene end was trimmed by 5 bases and the J gene end by 0 bases; junction bases not matched to a gene: 4. CDR1 MNHNY and CDR2 SVGAGI come from the germline V gene (reference sequence). The CDR3 runs to 16 residues. CDR3 amino acids: CASSTGQGAPNYGYTF. CDR3 bases: TGTGCCAGCAGTACGGGACAGGGGGCGCCTAACTATGGCTACACCTTC.

This chain joins TRBV9 and TRBJ1-1; D is unresolved. The CDR3 sequence is 13 residues long. V was pared by 4 bases and J by 5 bases, with 12 bases between. Germline V CDR1 and CDR2: SGDLS, YYNGEE. As DNA, the CDR3 is TGTGCCAGCAGCTACACTGAGAGGACTGAAGCTTTCTTT. Translating it yields CASSYTERTEAFF.

The chain links TRBV7-7 to TRBJ2-5; maybe TRBD2 (7 bases). Between the trimmed V and J ends, which lost 5 bases and 5 bases, there was a span of 12 bases. The CDR3 is made up of 13 amino acids. CDR1 is SSHAT and CDR2 is FNYEAQ in the germline V gene (reference sequence). This chain's CDR3 is CASSKGGAETQYF. CDR3 bases: TGTGCCAGCAGCAAAGGGGGGGCGGAGACCCAGTACTTC.

This clone appeared a single time. This chain joins TRBV10-3 and TRBJ1-1; D is possibly TRBD1 (5 bases). The CDR3 has 14 amino acids. In germline, CDR1 is ENHRY, CDR2 SYGVKD. V gave up 4 bases and J gave up 4 bases, with 13 bases separating them. The CDR3 nucleotides are TGTGCCATCAGTGTAGGGCAGGGATCCACTGAAGCTTTCTTT. As protein: CAISVGQGSTEAFF.

This chain connects TRBV2 to TRBJ2-5; 9 bases agree with TRBD1. Germline lookup yields CDR1 SNHLY and CDR2 FYNNEI. The V gene end was trimmed by 1 base and the J gene end by 9 bases; junction bases not matched to a gene: 6. This CDR3 is built from 14 residues. DNA of the CDR3: TGTGCCAGCAGTGAAGGACAGGGGGACCGGGCCCAGTACTTC. Encoded protein: CASSEGQGDRAQYF.

This clone was seen only a few times. The V call is TRBV21-1, the J call TRBJ1-1. TRBV21-1 is a listed pseudogene. The CDR3 covers 13 residues. The CDR3, as DNA: TGTGCCAGCAGGCCGAGGGAGGGCACTGAAGCTTTCTTT. This sequence encodes CASRPREGTEAFF.

The chain uses TRBV19 and TRBJ1-6; D is unresolved. Germline-derived CDR1 and CDR2 are LNHDA and SQIVND (reference sequence). This CDR3 contains 14 residues. Trimming shortened V by 5 bases and J by 0 bases, and 5 bases separated the two germline ends. The CDR3 loop reads CASSPSSYNSPLHF. The CDR3 nucleotides are TGTGCCAGTAGTCCGAGCTCCTATAATTCACCCCTCCACTTT. Together with reference TRBV19 and TRBJ1-6, the CDR3 gives the full variable domain: DGGITQSPKYLFRKEGQNVTLSCEQNLNHDAMYWYRQDPGQGLRLIYYSQIVNDFQKGDIAEGYSVSREKKESFPLTVTSAQKNPTAFYLCASSPSSYNSPLHFGNGTRLTVT.

This clone was picked up one time. CDR3 nucleotide sequence: TGCGCCAGCAGCCAAGACAGGGGAGATGGCTACACCTTC. It specifies CASSQDRGDGYTF. The J gene is TRBJ1-2, the V gene TRBV4-3; perhaps TRBD1 as D (6 bases). CDR3 length: 13 amino acids. Germline values: CDR1 LGHNA, CDR2 YSLEER. Trimming removed 0 bases from V and 6 bases from J, with 8 bases in between.

This clone has only a few counts. V gene TRBV9 combines with J gene TRBJ2-3; D possibly corresponds to TRBD2 (7 bases). The CDR3 is 15 residues long. Germline CDR1 and CDR2: SGDLS and YYNGEE. Deletions cut 0 bases from V and 1 base from J, with 9 bases between. The CDR3 region has the DNA TGTGCCAGCAGCGTAGAGGGGGGGGGCACAGATACGCAGTATTTT. This translates into CASSVEGGGTDTQYF.

In this sample, this clone turned up once. The chain joins TRBV5-6 to TRBJ1-5, with D hard to call. Trimming stripped 4 bases from V and 0 bases from J, with 14 bases between. Germline V lookup: CDR1 SGHDT, CDR2 YYEEEE. CDR3 size: 16 residues. The CDR3 region has the DNA TGTGCCAGCAGCACCAAGTTCCGACATAGCAATCAGCCCCAGCATTTT. This translates into CASSTKFRHSNQPQHF.

This clone was seen only once. CDR3 in amino acids: CASTFDNRGYTF. The CDR3 nucleotides are TGTGCCAGCACCTTCGACAACCGGGGCTACACCTTC. This chain connects TRBV7-2 to TRBJ1-2, with D uncertain. CDR3 length equals 12 residues. V was clipped by 7 bases and J by 8 bases, with 14 bases between them. Looked up from germline, CDR1 is SGHTA and CDR2 is FQGNSA.

This clone has a handful of counts. The V gene is TRBV4-2, the J gene TRBJ2-5, with 8 nucleotides matching TRBD2. The J segment lost 5 bases and the V segment lost 1 base, leaving 6 bases of the junction unmatched. Germline V gives CDR1 LGHNA, CDR2 YNFKEQ. The CDR3 loop spans 15 amino acids. CDR3 sequence reads: CASSQARGGRETQYF. The CDR3 DNA sequence: TGTGCCAGCAGCCAAGCACGGGGGGGCCGGGAGACCCAGTACTTC.

The J gene is TRBJ2-1, the V gene TRBV5-6, with 9 positions matching TRBD1. CDR1 is SGHDT and CDR2 is YYEEEE in the germline V gene. CDR3 length equals 14 residues. The V and J ends lost 5 bases and 12 bases, in that order; junction bases with no gene match: 12. DNA of the CDR3: TGTGCCAGCAGATTCGGACAGGGGTCTTTCGGGCAGTTCTTC. Residues: CASRFGQGSFGQFF.

This clone was seen only a few times. This CDR3 is CASSSSQAYTEAFF. The CDR3 DNA reads TGTGCCAGCAGTTCATCACAGGCCTACACTGAAGCTTTCTTT. The chain is built from TRBV27 and TRBJ1-1; maybe TRBD1 (5 bases). V lost 4 bases, J lost 3 bases, and 12 bases lay in between. The germline CDR1 and CDR2 sequences are MNHEY and SMNVEV (reference sequence). CDR3 length: 14 residues.